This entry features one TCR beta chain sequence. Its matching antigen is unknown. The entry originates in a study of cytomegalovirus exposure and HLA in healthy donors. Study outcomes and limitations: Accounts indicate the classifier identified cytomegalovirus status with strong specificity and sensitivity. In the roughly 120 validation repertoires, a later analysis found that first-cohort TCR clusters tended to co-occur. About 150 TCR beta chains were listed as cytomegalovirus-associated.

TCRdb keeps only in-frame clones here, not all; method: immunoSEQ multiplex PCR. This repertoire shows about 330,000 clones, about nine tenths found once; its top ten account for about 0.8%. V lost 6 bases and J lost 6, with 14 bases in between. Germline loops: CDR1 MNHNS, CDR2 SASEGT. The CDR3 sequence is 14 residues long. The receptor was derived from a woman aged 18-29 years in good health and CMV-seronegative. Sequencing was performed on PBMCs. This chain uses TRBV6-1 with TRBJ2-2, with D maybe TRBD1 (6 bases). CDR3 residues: CASSAQQGSGELFF. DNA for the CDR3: TGTGCCAGCAGCGCCCAACAGGGATCCGGGGAGCTGTTTTTT.